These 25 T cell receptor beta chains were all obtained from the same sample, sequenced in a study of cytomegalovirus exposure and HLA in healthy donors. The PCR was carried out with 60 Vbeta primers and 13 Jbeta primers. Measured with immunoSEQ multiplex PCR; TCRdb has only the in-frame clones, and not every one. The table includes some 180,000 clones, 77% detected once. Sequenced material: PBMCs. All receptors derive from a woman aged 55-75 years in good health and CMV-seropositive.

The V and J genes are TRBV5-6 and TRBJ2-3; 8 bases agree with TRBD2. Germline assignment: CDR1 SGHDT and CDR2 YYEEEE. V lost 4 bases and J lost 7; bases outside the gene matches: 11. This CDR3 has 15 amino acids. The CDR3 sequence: CASSNGGARTNTQYF. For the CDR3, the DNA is TGTGCCAGCAGCAACGGGGGGGCAAGGACCAATACGCAGTATTTT.

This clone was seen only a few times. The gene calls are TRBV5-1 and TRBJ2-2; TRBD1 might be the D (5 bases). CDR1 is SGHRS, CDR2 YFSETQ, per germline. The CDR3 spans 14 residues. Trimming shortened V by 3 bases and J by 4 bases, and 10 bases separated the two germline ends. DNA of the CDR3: TGCGCCAGCAGCTCGACAGTTGCCACCGGGGAGCTGTTTTTT. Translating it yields CASSSTVATGELFF.

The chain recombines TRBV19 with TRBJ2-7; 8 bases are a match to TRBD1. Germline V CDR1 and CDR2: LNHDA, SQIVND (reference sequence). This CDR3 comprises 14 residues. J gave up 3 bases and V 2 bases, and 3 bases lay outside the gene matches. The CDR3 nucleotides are TGTGCCAGTAGTATAAGGGGGACAGGCTACGAGCAGTACTTC. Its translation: CASSIRGTGYEQYF.

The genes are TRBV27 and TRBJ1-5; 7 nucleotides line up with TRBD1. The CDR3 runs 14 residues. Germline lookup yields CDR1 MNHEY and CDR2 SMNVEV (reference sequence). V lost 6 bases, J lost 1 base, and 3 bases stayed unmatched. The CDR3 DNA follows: TGTGCCAGCAGGGGGACAGAGAGCAATCAGCCCCAGCATTTT. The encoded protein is CASRGTESNQPQHF.

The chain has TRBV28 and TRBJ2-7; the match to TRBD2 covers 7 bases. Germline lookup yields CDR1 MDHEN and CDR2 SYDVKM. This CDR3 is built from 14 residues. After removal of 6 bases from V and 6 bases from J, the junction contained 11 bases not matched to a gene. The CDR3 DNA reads TGTGCCAGCAGCCCCGGGGGACGGGAGGTCGAGCAGTACTTC. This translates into CASSPGGREVEQYF.

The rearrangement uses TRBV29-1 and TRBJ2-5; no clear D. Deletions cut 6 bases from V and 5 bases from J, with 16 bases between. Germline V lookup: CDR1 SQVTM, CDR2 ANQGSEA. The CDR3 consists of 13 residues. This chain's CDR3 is CSVGLASWETQYF. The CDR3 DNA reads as TGCAGCGTCGGATTAGCAAGTTGGGAGACCCAGTACTTC.

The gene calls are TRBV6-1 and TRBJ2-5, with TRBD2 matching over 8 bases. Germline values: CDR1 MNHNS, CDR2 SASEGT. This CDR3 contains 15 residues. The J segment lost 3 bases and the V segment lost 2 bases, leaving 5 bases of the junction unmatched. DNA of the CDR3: TGTGCCAGCAGTGAAATGGGACTAGTTGAAGAGACCCAGTACTTC. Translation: CASSEMGLVEETQYF.

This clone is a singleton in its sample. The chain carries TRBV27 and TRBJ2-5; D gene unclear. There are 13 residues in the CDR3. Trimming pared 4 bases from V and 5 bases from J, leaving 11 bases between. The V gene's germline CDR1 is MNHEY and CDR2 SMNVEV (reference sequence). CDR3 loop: CASSSLGMETQYF. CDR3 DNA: TGTGCCAGCAGTTCCCTCGGTATGGAGACCCAGTACTTC.

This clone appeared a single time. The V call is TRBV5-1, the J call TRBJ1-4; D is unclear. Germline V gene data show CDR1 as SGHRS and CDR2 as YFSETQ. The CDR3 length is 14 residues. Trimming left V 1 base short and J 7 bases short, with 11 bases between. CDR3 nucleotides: TGCGCCAGCAGCTTGTTATGGCAGGCTGAAAAACTGTTTTTT. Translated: CASSLLWQAEKLFF.

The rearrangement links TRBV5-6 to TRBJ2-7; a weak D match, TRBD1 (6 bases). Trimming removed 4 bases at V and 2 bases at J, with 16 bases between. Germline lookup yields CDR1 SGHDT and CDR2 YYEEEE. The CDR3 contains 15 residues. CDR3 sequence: CASSPWDIEAYEQYF. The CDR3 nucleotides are TGTGCCAGCAGCCCCTGGGACATAGAAGCCTACGAGCAGTACTTC.

The chain's CDR3 is CASSLAGTGYYEQYF. The CDR3 DNA follows: TGTGCCAGCAGTTTGGCCGGGACAGGGTATTACGAGCAGTACTTC. The J gene is TRBJ2-7, the V gene TRBV28, with TRBD1 matching 9 bases. The CDR3 is made up of 15 amino acids. The ends lost 3 bases at V and 4 bases at J; junction bases unmatched: 7. Germline V gene lookup returns CDR1 MDHEN and CDR2 SYDVKM.

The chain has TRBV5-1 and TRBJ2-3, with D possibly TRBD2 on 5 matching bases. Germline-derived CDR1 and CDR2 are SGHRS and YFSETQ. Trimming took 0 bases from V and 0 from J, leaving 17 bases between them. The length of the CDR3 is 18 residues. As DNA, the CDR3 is TGCGCCAGCAGCTTGGGTTATAGCGTGTCTACCAGCACAGATACGCAGTATTTT. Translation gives CASSLGYSVSTSTDTQYF.

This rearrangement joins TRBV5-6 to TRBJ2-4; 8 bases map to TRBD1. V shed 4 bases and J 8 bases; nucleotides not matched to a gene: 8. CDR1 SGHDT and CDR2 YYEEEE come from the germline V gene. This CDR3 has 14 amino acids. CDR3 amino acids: CASSVRQGLDIQYF. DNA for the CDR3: TGTGCCAGCAGCGTCCGACAGGGGTTAGACATTCAGTACTTC.

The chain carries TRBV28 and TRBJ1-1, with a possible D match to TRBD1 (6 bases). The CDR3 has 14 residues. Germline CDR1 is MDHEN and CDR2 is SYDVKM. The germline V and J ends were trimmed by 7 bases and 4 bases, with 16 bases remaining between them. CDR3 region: CASTPGQRSTEAFF. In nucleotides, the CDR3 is TGTGCCAGCACCCCCGGACAGCGGTCCACTGAAGCTTTCTTT.

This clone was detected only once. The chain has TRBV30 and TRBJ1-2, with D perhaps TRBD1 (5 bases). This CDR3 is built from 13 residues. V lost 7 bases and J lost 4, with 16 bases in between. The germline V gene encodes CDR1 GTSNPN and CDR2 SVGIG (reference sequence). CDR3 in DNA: TGTGCCTACTCCGGGGGGGTGACCTATGGCTACACCTTC. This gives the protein CAYSGGVTYGYTF.

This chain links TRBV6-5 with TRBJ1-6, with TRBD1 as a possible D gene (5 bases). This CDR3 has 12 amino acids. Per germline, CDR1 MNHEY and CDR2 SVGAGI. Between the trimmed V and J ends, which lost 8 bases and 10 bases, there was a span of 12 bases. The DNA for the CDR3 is TGTGCCAGCGGCAGGGTTGACTCACCCCTCCACTTT. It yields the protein CASGRVDSPLHF.

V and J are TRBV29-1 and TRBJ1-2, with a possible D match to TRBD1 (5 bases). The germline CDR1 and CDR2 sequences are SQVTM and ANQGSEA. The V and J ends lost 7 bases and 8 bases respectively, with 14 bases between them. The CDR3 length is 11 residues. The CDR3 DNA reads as TGCAGCGCCCTGGGGGGGGAGGGCTACACCTTC. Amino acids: CSALGGEGYTF. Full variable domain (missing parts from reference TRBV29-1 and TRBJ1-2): SAVISQKPSRDICQRGTSLTIQCQVDSQVTMMFWYRQQPGQSLTLIATANQGSEATYESGFVIDKFPISRPNLTFSTLTVSNMSPEDSSIYLCSALGGEGYTFGSGTRLTVV.

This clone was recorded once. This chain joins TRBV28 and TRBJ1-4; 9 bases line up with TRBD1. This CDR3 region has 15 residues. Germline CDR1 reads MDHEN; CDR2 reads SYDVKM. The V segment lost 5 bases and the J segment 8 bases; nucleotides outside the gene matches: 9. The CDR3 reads CASSPRTGVREKLFF. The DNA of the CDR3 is TGTGCCAGCAGTCCACGGACAGGGGTTCGCGAAAAACTGTTTTTT.

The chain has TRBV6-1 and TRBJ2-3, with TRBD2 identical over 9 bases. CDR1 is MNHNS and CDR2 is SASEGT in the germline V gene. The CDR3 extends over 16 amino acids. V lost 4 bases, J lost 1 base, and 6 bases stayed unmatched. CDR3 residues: CASSGGLASRTDTQYF. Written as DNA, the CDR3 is TGTGCCAGCAGTGGGGGACTAGCATCGCGCACAGATACGCAGTATTTT.

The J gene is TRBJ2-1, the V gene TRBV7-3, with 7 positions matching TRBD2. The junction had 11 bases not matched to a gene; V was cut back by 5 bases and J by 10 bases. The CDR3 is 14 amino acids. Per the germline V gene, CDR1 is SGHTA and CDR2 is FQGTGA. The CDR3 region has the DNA TGTGCCAGCAGCCTTAGAGCAACGGGAGGCGAGCAGTTCTTC. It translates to CASSLRATGGEQFF.

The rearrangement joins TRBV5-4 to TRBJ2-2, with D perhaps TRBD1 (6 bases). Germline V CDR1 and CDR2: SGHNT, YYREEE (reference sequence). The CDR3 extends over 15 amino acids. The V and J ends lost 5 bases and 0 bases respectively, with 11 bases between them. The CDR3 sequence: CASRTGTPNTGELFF. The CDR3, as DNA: TGTGCCAGCAGGACCGGGACACCGAACACCGGGGAGCTGTTTTTT.

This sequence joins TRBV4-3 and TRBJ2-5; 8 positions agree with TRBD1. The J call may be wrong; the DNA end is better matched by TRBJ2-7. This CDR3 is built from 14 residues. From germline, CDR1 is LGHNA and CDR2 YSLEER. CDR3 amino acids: CASPNHRGDYEQYF. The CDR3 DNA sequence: TGCGCCAGCCCAAACCACAGGGGGGACTACGAGCAGTACTTC.

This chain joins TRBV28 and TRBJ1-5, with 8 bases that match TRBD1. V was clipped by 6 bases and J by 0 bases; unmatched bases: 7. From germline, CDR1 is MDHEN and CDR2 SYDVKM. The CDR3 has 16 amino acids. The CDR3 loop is CASSTTGTGSNQPQHF. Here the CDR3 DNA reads TGTGCCAGCAGCACTACCGGGACAGGTAGCAATCAGCCCCAGCATTTT.

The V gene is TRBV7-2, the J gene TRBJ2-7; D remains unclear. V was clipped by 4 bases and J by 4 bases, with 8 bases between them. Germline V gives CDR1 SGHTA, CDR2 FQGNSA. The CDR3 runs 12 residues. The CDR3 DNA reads TGTGCCAGCAGCTCTGACGGGTACGAGCAGTACTTC. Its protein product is CASSSDGYEQYF.

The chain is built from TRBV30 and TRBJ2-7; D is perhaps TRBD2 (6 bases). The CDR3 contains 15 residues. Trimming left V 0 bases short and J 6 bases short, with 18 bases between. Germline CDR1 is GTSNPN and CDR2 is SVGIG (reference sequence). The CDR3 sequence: CAWSVQAGWQSEQYF. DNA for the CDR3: TGTGCCTGGAGTGTACAAGCGGGTTGGCAAAGCGAGCAGTACTTC.